These T cell receptor beta chains were read from a single sample in a study of shared clonotypes between healthy human individuals. Produced via immunoSEQ multiplex PCR; TCRdb's table is partial and in-frame only. The data hold some 2 million clones, with 85% to 95% observed a single time. Input material: naive CD8+ T cells sorted from blood. The receptors shown here come from a man younger than 35 in good health. Each CDR3 is given with its conserved first and last residue. A D gene is named only where the DNA matches it firmly. Only some rows state a clone size, as once, few, many or a class for expanded clones.

v_call	clone_size	d_call	j_call	cdr3_length	cdr3_nt	cdr3_aa
TRBV7-9	-	-	TRBJ1-2	15	TGTGCCAGCAGTAAATACGACAAAGGAAGGGATGGCTACACCTTC	CASSKYDKGRDGYTF
TRBV11-2	-	TRBD1	TRBJ2-5	15	TGTGCCAGCAGCTTTTCGTGGACAGGGCAAGAGACCCAGTACTTC	CASSFSWTGQETQYF
TRBV9	-	-	TRBJ1-3	16	TGTGCCAGCAGCTTCCCGGGAGAAGGACTTGGAAACACCATATATTTT	CASSFPGEGLGNTIYF
TRBV4-3	-	-	TRBJ1-3	16	TGCGCCAGCAGCCAAGATGGGGAGGGAGCAGGAAACACCATATATTTT	CASSQDGEGAGNTIYF
TRBV4-3	-	-	TRBJ2-5	15	TGCGCCAGCAGCCAAGCTCAGGGGATCCAAGAGACCCAGTACTTC	CASSQAQGIQETQYF
TRBV7-2	-	TRBD2	TRBJ2-1	16	TGTGCCAGCAGCTTAGGAGGGAGGGCCTTGTTCAATGAGCAGTTCTTC	CASSLGGRALFNEQFF
TRBV7-9	-	-	TRBJ1-5	12	TGTGCCAGCAGCTTAGGCGGGCAGCCCCAGCATTTT	CASSLGGQPQHF
TRBV28	-	TRBD1	TRBJ2-5	15	TGTGCCAGCAGTTTGGGGGCAGGGGGCGTTGAGACCCAGTACTTC	CASSLGAGGVETQYF
TRBV9	-	-	TRBJ2-1	15	TGTGCCAGCAGCGTGGGCGGGACCTCCTACAATGAGCAGTTCTTC	CASSVGGTSYNEQFF
TRBV9	-	-	TRBJ2-7	15	TGTGCCAGCAGCTCTGGACCGGACTGGGCTTACGAGCAGTACTTC	CASSSGPDWAYEQYF
TRBV19	once	-	TRBJ2-3	12	TGTGCCAGTACAGGAAGCACAGATACGCAGTATTTT	CASTGSTDTQYF
TRBV7-3	-	TRBD1	TRBJ1-1	16	TGTGCCAGCAGCTTAGGCCCCGGGACAGGGACCACTGAAGCTTTCTTT	CASSLGPGTGTTEAFF
TRBV2	-	-	TRBJ2-7	15	TGTGCCAGCAGCGAACCAGGGGCGCAGGCCTACGAGCAGTACTTC	CASSEPGAQAYEQYF
TRBV7-7	-	TRBD2	TRBJ2-7	13	TGTGCTAGCAGCCGGACTAGCGTCCACGAGCAGTACTTC	CASSRTSVHEQYF
TRBV7-2	-	-	TRBJ2-1	15	TGTGCCAGCAGCTTAACGGGGAGCTCCTACAATGAGCAGTTCTTC	CASSLTGSSYNEQFF
TRBV4-1	-	-	TRBJ2-7	16	TGCGCCAGCAGCGCTCGGGAATCCGGGGCCGCCTACGAGCAGTACTTC	CASSARESGAAYEQYF
TRBV19	-	-	TRBJ1-4	16	TGTGCCAGTAGTATAGATCTGTCGGACGTCAATGAAAAACTGTTTTTT	CASSIDLSDVNEKLFF
TRBV27	-	-	TRBJ1-2	15	TGTGCCAGCAGTTTAGAATCCGGGGCCGCCTATGGCTACACCTTC	CASSLESGAAYGYTF
TRBV5-3	-	TRBD1	TRBJ2-5	17	TGTGCCAGAAGCGAGACGACAAACAGGGGTCGACGGGAGACCCAGTACTTC	CARSETTNRGRRETQYF
TRBV2	-	-	TRBJ1-1	12	TGTGCCAGCAGTGAACTCGACAGTTTTGCTTTCTTT	CASSELDSFAFF
TRBV4-1	-	-	TRBJ2-7	13	TGCGCCAGCAGCCAAGATTCGAGGGACGAGCAGTACTTC	CASSQDSRDEQYF
TRBV4-3	-	-	TRBJ2-3	18	TGCGCCAGCAGCCAAGATACGGCCGACATTCCAAACCCAGATACGCAGTATTTT	CASSQDTADIPNPDTQYF
TRBV11-2	-	-	TRBJ2-7	12	TGTGCCAGCAGCCCGCAAGGTTACGAGCAGTACTTC	CASSPQGYEQYF
TRBV28	-	TRBD2	TRBJ2-3	16	TGTGCCAGCAGTAGTCCCCAGCGGGGAGGTCTCGATACGCAGTATTTT	CASSSPQRGGLDTQYF
TRBV27	-	-	TRBJ2-7	15	TGTGCCAGCCAGAACGCCGTAAGCGGAGAGTCAAAGCAGTACTTC	CASQNAVSGESKQYF
TRBV5-8	-	TRBD1	TRBJ2-1	16	TGTGCCAGCAGCGTGGGACAGGGGGCTACCTACAATGAGCAGTTCTTC	CASSVGQGATYNEQFF
TRBV6-5	once	-	TRBJ2-3	13	TGTGCCAGCAGTTACTACCTCACAGATACGCAGTATTTT	CASSYYLTDTQYF
TRBV27	once	-	TRBJ2-1	12	TGTGCCAGCAGTTTAGAAGGACTAGAGCAGTTCTTC	CASSLEGLEQFF
TRBV2	-	-	TRBJ1-1	15	TGTGCCAGCAGTGAGGTATGGGGGGTGAAGACTGAAGCTTTCTTT	CASSEVWGVKTEAFF
TRBV6-6	-	-	TRBJ2-7	12	TGTGCCAGCGGCGGACAGTCGTACGAGCAGTACTTC	CASGGQSYEQYF
TRBV19	-	-	TRBJ2-2	17	TGTGCCAGTAGTATGTTGATCGCGGCCCCGAACACCGGGGAGCTGTTTTTT	CASSMLIAAPNTGELFF
TRBV4-1	-	-	TRBJ1-2	15	TGCGCCAGCAGCCAAACCGGGACACCGATAGACGGCTACACCTTC	CASSQTGTPIDGYTF
TRBV2	-	TRBD1	TRBJ2-7	14	TGTGCCAGCAGTGGGACAGGAAGCTCCTACGAGCAGTACTTC	CASSGTGSSYEQYF
TRBV14	-	-	TRBJ2-5	16	TGTGCCAGCAGCCCCGGAGTATGGCCTACCCAAGAGACCCAGTACTTC	CASSPGVWPTQETQYF
TRBV10-3	-	-	TRBJ2-7	14	TGTGCCATCAGTGAGGGGACCGATTCCTACGAGCAGTACTTC	CAISEGTDSYEQYF
TRBV7-9	-	-	TRBJ2-2	17	TGTGCCAGCAGTTTGCCAAGGGGGACCGCCAACACCGGGGAGCTGTTTTTT	CASSLPRGTANTGELFF
TRBV7-8	-	TRBD2	TRBJ2-1	18	TGTGCCAGCAGCCAGGACGCTAGCGGGAGTAGGCGGTACAATGAGCAGTTCTTC	CASSQDASGSRRYNEQFF
TRBV29-1	-	-	TRBJ1-2	15	TGCAGCGTCCTTATTACAGAGTTAGCTAACTATGGCTACACCTTC	CSVLITELANYGYTF
TRBV5-4	-	-	TRBJ1-2	14	TGTGCCAGCAGCTTTCAAGGGGGGGGCTATGGCTACACCTTC	CASSFQGGGYGYTF
TRBV4-1	-	-	TRBJ1-1	14	TGCGCCAGCAGCCAAGCCAGGGGAAGAACTGAAGCTTTCTTT	CASSQARGRTEAFF
TRBV28	-	-	TRBJ2-7	14	TGTGCCAGCAGTTTCATGGTAGGGGCCTACGAGCAGTACTTC	CASSFMVGAYEQYF
TRBV9	once	TRBD1	TRBJ1-2	15	TGTGCCAGCAGCGTAGGACAGGGAGGTGGCTATGGCTACACCTTC	CASSVGQGGGYGYTF
TRBV7-9	-	TRBD2	TRBJ2-5	15	TGTGCCAGCAGTCCTATGCGGGGGGACCAAGAGACCCAGTACTTC	CASSPMRGDQETQYF
TRBV6-5	-	TRBD1	TRBJ1-2	15	TGTGCCAGCAGTTCCAATACCGGGACAGGCTATGGCTACACCTTC	CASSSNTGTGYGYTF